This record concerns one TCR beta chain sequence. This sample was taken from a study of blood T cell repertoires in COVID-19. Study-wide context: Acute and convalescent COVID-19 samples came from the United States, Italy and Spain. T cells, B-cell-depleted T cells, or PBMCs supplied cDNA or gDNA.

V dropped 2 bases and J dropped 13; count of bases not matched to a gene: 11. The germline V gene has CDR1 MNHEY and CDR2 SVGAGI. There are 15 residues in the CDR3. Study processing details: Estimates of nucleated cell counts were drawn from the amplification of reference gene primers. Using immunoSEQ multiplex PCR, the repertoire was profiled, and TCRdb retains in-frame clones only, with some absent. V and J calls and clone size are those listed in that table; D and trimming were worked out from the DNA. The sample yields about 250,000 clones, 70% to 90% seen once. V and J are TRBV6-5 and TRBJ2-1, with 10 nucleotides matching TRBD1. Sequencing was done on a sample of peripheral blood. The sequence was collected from a woman aged 25-40 years with acute or convalescent COVID-19. DNA of the CDR3: TGTGCCAGCAGTTACCGTCCGACAGGGGGCAGCGGTCAGTTCTTC. The encoded protein is CASSYRPTGGSGQFF.